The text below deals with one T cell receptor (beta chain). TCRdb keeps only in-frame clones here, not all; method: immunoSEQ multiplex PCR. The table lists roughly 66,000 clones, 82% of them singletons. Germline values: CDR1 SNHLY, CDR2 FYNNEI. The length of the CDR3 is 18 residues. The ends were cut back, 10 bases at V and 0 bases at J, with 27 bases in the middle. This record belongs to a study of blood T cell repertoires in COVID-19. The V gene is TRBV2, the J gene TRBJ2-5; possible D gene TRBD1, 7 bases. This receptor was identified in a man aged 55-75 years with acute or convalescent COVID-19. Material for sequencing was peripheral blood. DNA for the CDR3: TGTGCCACCAACGGGGGAAAAGGGACAGCCGAGTACCAAGAGACCCAGTACTTC. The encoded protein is CATNGGKGTAEYQETQYF.